This passage covers 3 T cell receptor beta chains from one sample sequenced in a study of CD8+ T cells in alopecia areata. Indicated treatment: oral pan-JAK inhibitor, 5-10 mg twice daily. Following extraction, RNA underwent reverse transcription to cDNA, which served as the sequencing template. The data were produced by immunoSEQ multiplex PCR, yet TCRdb's version contains in-frame clones alone and is incomplete. This sample carries 150,000 to 200,000 clones, roughly 66% of them seen once, and the ten largest clones take approximately 0.97%. The sequencing used CD4+ T cells sorted from blood, collected at week 24, from a patient treated with tofacitinib. The origin of the receptors is a human donor with alopecia areata.

The J gene is TRBJ1-1, the V gene TRBV5-6; tentative D call: TRBD1 (6 bases). The germline V and J ends were trimmed by 1 base and 1 base, with 14 bases remaining between them. This CDR3 region has 16 residues. CDR1 is SGHDT, CDR2 YYEEEE, per germline. This CDR3 reads CASSLNTGARNTEAFF. The CDR3, as DNA: TGTGCCAGCAGCTTGAATACGGGGGCGAGGAACACTGAAGCTTTCTTT.

This clone came up once. This sequence joins TRBV5-1 and TRBJ2-5; 8 bases line up with TRBD1. Trimming cost V 0 bases and J 5 bases; bases outside gene matches: 3. The CDR3 totals 14 residues. CDR1 and CDR2 from the germline V gene are SGHRS and YFSETQ. CDR3 nucleotide sequence: TGCGCCAGCAGCTTGGATTCAGGGGGCGAGACCCAGTACTTC. Amino acid sequence: CASSLDSGGETQYF.

The V call is TRBV4-1, the J call TRBJ1-6; TRBD1 aligns across 8 bases. There are 15 residues in the CDR3. V trimming: 6 bases; J trimming: 13 bases; junction bases outside the gene matches: 14. Germline V gene lookup returns CDR1 MGHRA and CDR2 YSYEKL. CDR3 amino acids: CASRRGAGGTGPLHF. The CDR3 DNA follows: TGCGCCAGCAGACGCGGCGCAGGGGGCACCGGGCCCCTCCACTTT.